Below, 29 T cell receptor beta chains from the same sample are listed, as sequenced in a study of T cell changes during pregnancy in multiple sclerosis (dated by TCRdb to between 2018 and 2021). Library preparation employed the immunoSEQ multiplex PCR assay. TCRdb carries this immuneACCESS record with in-frame sequences only. Its versions omit some clonotypes, under half of them owing to an unresolved V gene in the studies checked, with the rest unexplained. The sample table lists some 57,000 clones, more than 80% of them with a count of one. The ten largest account for nearly 0.5% of the sample. Sequencing used CD4+ T cells from peripheral blood mononuclear cells, obtained after pregnancy. These receptors came from a female donor in good health, enrolled as a control in a pregnancy study.

This clone came up once. The rearrangement uses TRBV27 and TRBJ2-1; 11 bases align to TRBD2. This CDR3 spans 16 amino acids. The V gene end was trimmed by 5 bases and the J gene end by 6 bases; junction bases not matched to a gene: 9. CDR1 MNHEY and CDR2 SMNVEV come from the germline V gene (reference sequence). CDR3 DNA: TGTGCCAGCAGTCCGATACTAGCGGGGGAGGGCAATGAGCAGTTCTTC. It is translated as CASSPILAGEGNEQFF.

The rearrangement links TRBV5-1 to TRBJ2-3; tentative D call: TRBD1 (6 bases). Trimming removed 4 bases at V and 4 bases at J, with 16 bases between. CDR3 size: 15 residues. Germline V lookup: CDR1 SGHRS, CDR2 YFSETQ. Here the CDR3 DNA reads TGCGCCAGCAGCCATCAGGGGTCAGTCCCAGATACGCAGTATTTT. Translation: CASSHQGSVPDTQYF. Drawing the rest from reference TRBV5-1 and TRBJ2-3, the complete variable domain is KAGVTQTPRYLIKTRGQQVTLSCSPISGHRSVSWYQQTPGQGLQFLFEYFSETQRNKGNFPGRFSGRQFSNSRSEMNVSTLELGDSALYLCASSHQGSVPDTQYFGPGTRLTVL.

This sequence joins TRBV15 and TRBJ2-5; 12 bases are a match to TRBD1. In germline, CDR1 is LNHNV, CDR2 YYDKDF (reference sequence). V lost 5 bases, J lost 4 bases, and 8 bases stayed unmatched. There are 16 residues in the CDR3. The CDR3 sequence is CATSPRDRGRVETQYF. The CDR3, as DNA: TGTGCCACCAGCCCCCGGGACAGGGGGCGCGTAGAGACCCAGTACTTC.

The genes are TRBV18 and TRBJ2-5; 11 bases fit TRBD1. Germline trimming cut 2 bases from V and 4 bases from J; bases unmatched to any gene: 0. Per the germline V gene, CDR1 is KGHSH and CDR2 is LQKENI. CDR3 length equals 14 residues. The CDR3 sequence is CASSPGTGGETQYF. CDR3 coding DNA: TGTGCCAGCTCACCAGGGACAGGGGGAGAGACCCAGTACTTC.

This chain joins TRBV7-9 and TRBJ1-3, with D possibly matching TRBD1 (6 bases). The CDR3 is made up of 14 amino acids. With 2 bases removed from V and 3 bases from J, the gap between germline ends came to 8 bases. Germline V gene data show CDR1 as SEHNR and CDR2 as FQNEAQ (reference sequence). The CDR3 spells CASSLSTGGNTIYF. In DNA form, the CDR3 reads TGTGCCAGCAGCTTATCGACAGGTGGAAACACCATATATTTT. The full variable domain, with the rest looked up from reference TRBV7-9 and TRBJ1-3, is DTGVSQNPRHKITKRGQNVTFRCDPISEHNRLYWYRQTLGQGPEFLTYFQNEAQLEKSRLLSDRFSAERPKGSFSTLEIQRTEQGDSAMYLCASSLSTGGNTIYFGEGSWLTVV.

The chain links TRBV4-2 to TRBJ1-5, with no clear D. This CDR3 spans 14 amino acids. CDR1 LGHNA and CDR2 YNFKEQ come from the germline V gene. V lost 6 bases, J lost 0 bases, and 9 bases lay in between. The CDR3 DNA follows: TGTGCCAGCAGTCGGGTTTATAGCAATCAGCCCCAGCATTTT. Protein sequence: CASSRVYSNQPQHF.

CDR3 amino acids: CASSVGASGGPVHEQFF. The CDR3 DNA reads TGTGCCAGCAGCGTAGGGGCTAGCGGGGGGCCGGTCCATGAGCAGTTCTTC. The chain links TRBV9 to TRBJ2-1; 11 positions match TRBD2. The V gene end was trimmed by 0 bases and the J gene end by 8 bases; junction bases not matched to a gene: 10. The germline V gene has CDR1 SGDLS and CDR2 YYNGEE. The CDR3 has 17 residues.

V and J are TRBV2 and TRBJ2-5, with D possibly being TRBD2 (7 bases). The CDR3 sequence is 15 residues long. Germline values: CDR1 SNHLY, CDR2 FYNNEI. Trimming pared 0 bases from V and 5 bases from J, leaving 13 bases between. Here the CDR3 DNA reads TGTGCCAGCAGTGAAGCAGGGGGGGTGGGGGAGACCCAGTACTTC. Residues: CASSEAGGVGETQYF.

The count of this clone is one. The rearrangement uses TRBV9 and TRBJ2-6, with TRBD1 matching over 7 bases. CDR3 length: 17 amino acids. Unmatched junction bases numbered 6, after V lost 1 base and J lost 2 bases. CDR1 is SGDLS, CDR2 YYNGEE, per germline. The CDR3, as DNA: TGTGCCAGCAGCGTAAAACAGGGGTTGGCTGGGGCCAACGTCCTGACTTTC. This codes for CASSVKQGLAGANVLTF.

This chain connects TRBV9 to TRBJ2-1; perhaps TRBD2 as D (5 bases). Germline values: CDR1 SGDLS, CDR2 YYNGEE. The V and J ends lost 2 bases and 2 bases respectively, with 11 bases between them. CDR3 length equals 15 residues. The CDR3 loop is CASSVLGAAYNEQFF. Here the CDR3 DNA reads TGTGCCAGCAGCGTCCTTGGAGCGGCCTACAATGAGCAGTTCTTC.

This rearrangement joins TRBV6-5 to TRBJ1-2, with D hard to call. The CDR3 loop spans 11 amino acids. Germline V gene data show CDR1 as MNHEY and CDR2 as SVGAGI. V shed 6 bases and J shed 7 bases, with 9 bases lying between them. The CDR3 sequence is CASSNAGGYTF. CDR3 DNA sequence: TGTGCCAGCAGCAACGCGGGTGGCTACACCTTC.

The chain joins TRBV10-3 to TRBJ2-7, with TRBD1 as a possible D gene (6 bases). CDR1 is ENHRY, CDR2 SYGVKD, per germline. This CDR3 has 14 residues. The ends were cut back, 3 bases at V and 5 bases at J, with 14 bases in the middle. The CDR3 DNA follows: TGTGCCATCAGTGATGGGAACAGGGTGAACGAGCAGTACTTC. It translates to CAISDGNRVNEQYF.

The gene calls are TRBV18 and TRBJ1-3; 7 bases match TRBD1. Germline V CDR1 and CDR2: KGHSH, LQKENI. CDR3 length equals 14 residues. With V trimmed by 8 bases and J by 4 bases, 8 bases remained unmatched. CDR3 in amino acids: CASVQGNSGNTIYF. The CDR3 DNA is TGTGCCAGCGTACAGGGGAACTCGGGAAACACCATATATTTT.

The V call is TRBV5-5, the J call TRBJ2-1; the match to TRBD2 covers 11 bases. Trimming at V came to 0 bases and at J to 6 bases, leaving 5 bases not matched to a gene. CDR1 is SGHKS and CDR2 is YYEKEE in the germline V gene (reference sequence). The CDR3 runs to 16 residues. The CDR3 protein is CASSLAYLAGGNEQFF. The CDR3 DNA sequence: TGTGCCAGCAGCTTGGCCTATCTAGCGGGGGGCAATGAGCAGTTCTTC.

V and J are TRBV5-1 and TRBJ1-1, with 7 nucleotides matching TRBD1. V gave up 7 bases and J gave up 3 bases; unmatched junction bases: 0. The CDR3 is 11 residues long. Germline loops: CDR1 SGHRS, CDR2 YFSETQ. The CDR3 DNA reads as TGCGCCAGCGGGACAGACACTGAAGCTTTCTTT. Encoded protein: CASGTDTEAFF.

The CDR3 region is CASSLAGESYEQYF. The CDR3 nucleotides are TGTGCCAGCAGCCTAGCGGGGGAATCCTACGAGCAGTACTTC. The chain employs TRBV9 and TRBJ2-7, with TRBD2 matching over 10 bases. The junction had 2 bases not matched to a gene; V was cut back by 4 bases and J by 1 base. Germline V lookup: CDR1 SGDLS, CDR2 YYNGEE. The CDR3 has 14 amino acids.

The chain has TRBV4-3 and TRBJ2-7; 10 nucleotides align to TRBD2. V dropped 0 bases and J dropped 2; count of bases not matched to a gene: 7. The CDR3 length is 17 residues. Germline V gives CDR1 LGHNA, CDR2 YSLEER. As DNA, the CDR3 is TGCGCCAGCAGCCAAGAAACAGGGACTAGCGTTACCTACGAGCAGTACTTC. It yields the protein CASSQETGTSVTYEQYF.

This sequence joins TRBV23-1 and TRBJ1-1, with unresolved D. TRBV23-1 is treated as an ORF (open reading frame) with a function not yet certain. The CDR3 has 17 amino acids. Trimming removed 2 bases from V and 1 base from J, with 17 bases in between. This CDR3 reads CASSQPPPPEGNTEAFF. CDR3 nucleotide sequence: TGCGCCAGCAGTCAACCTCCGCCCCCGGAGGGGAACACTGAAGCTTTCTTT.

The J gene is TRBJ1-2, the V gene TRBV5-1; 8 nucleotides line up with TRBD1. The CDR3 contains 15 residues. V dropped 4 bases and J dropped 1; count of bases not matched to a gene: 6. CDR1 and CDR2 (germline): SGHRS, YFSETQ. The CDR3, as DNA: TGCGCCAGCAGCCTCGGACAGGGACTTAACTATGGCTACACCTTC. Protein product: CASSLGQGLNYGYTF. Filled out from reference TRBV5-1 and TRBJ1-2, the complete variable domain reads KAGVTQTPRYLIKTRGQQVTLSCSPISGHRSVSWYQQTPGQGLQFLFEYFSETQRNKGNFPGRFSGRQFSNSRSEMNVSTLELGDSALYLCASSLGQGLNYGYTFGSGTRLTVV.

V usage is TRBV6-5 and J usage is TRBJ2-1; D may be TRBD2 (6 bases). V was clipped by 4 bases and J by 8 bases, with 12 bases between them. The CDR3 contains 13 residues. Looked up from germline, CDR1 is MNHEY and CDR2 is SVGAGI. As DNA, the CDR3 is TGTGCCAGCAGTTCAGGGACTCACTATGAGCAGTTCTTC. Its translation: CASSSGTHYEQFF.

This chain links TRBV9 with TRBJ2-3; D not certain. Trimming cost V 0 bases and J 2 bases, with 10 bases left between them. Germline values: CDR1 SGDLS, CDR2 YYNGEE. CDR3 length: 15 residues. This CDR3 reads CASSVATDHTDTQYF. The CDR3 DNA sequence: TGTGCCAGCAGCGTAGCCACAGACCACACAGATACGCAGTATTTT. The variable domain in full, with the rest retrieved from reference TRBV9 and TRBJ2-3, is DSGVTQTPKHLITATGQRVTLRCSPRSGDLSVYWYQQSLDQGLQFLIQYYNGEERAKGNILERFSAQQFPDLHSELNLSSLELGDSALYFCASSVATDHTDTQYFGPGTRLTVL.

This chain uses TRBV6-1 with TRBJ1-5; 8 bases are a match to TRBD1. V lost 8 bases and J lost 0; bases outside the gene matches: 15. The CDR3 covers 18 residues. From germline, CDR1 is MNHNS and CDR2 SASEGT. CDR3 residues: CASGEGQGGRYSNQPQHF. The CDR3, as DNA: TGTGCCAGCGGAGAAGGACAGGGCGGGAGGTATAGCAATCAGCCCCAGCATTTT.

Regarding this clone: The junction shows a germline mismatch at one end, possibly a read error. The V gene is TRBV7-8, the J gene TRBJ1-3; 11 nucleotides line up with TRBD1. This CDR3 comprises 16 residues. Per the germline V gene, CDR1 is SGHVS and CDR2 is FQNEAQ. As DNA, the CDR3 is TGTGCCAGCAGCTTAGGGGTCGGGACAGGGGGAACCACCATATATTTT. Translating gives CASSLGVGTGGTTIYF.

V and J are TRBV7-6 and TRBJ2-6, with 7 bases that match TRBD1. Germline V gene lookup returns CDR1 SGHVS and CDR2 FNYEAQ. The CDR3 contains 18 residues. The V gene end was trimmed by 5 bases and the J gene end by 0 bases; junction bases not matched to a gene: 10. CDR3 DNA sequence: TGTGCCAGCAGCCCCATGACAGGGCTACCCTCTGGGGCCAACGTCCTGACTTTC. Its translation: CASSPMTGLPSGANVLTF.

The chain recombines TRBV5-6 with TRBJ2-6, with no clear D. The germline V gene encodes CDR1 SGHDT and CDR2 YYEEEE. V gave up 4 bases and J gave up 0 bases, with 2 bases separating them. The CDR3 runs 13 residues. The chain's CDR3 is CASSLSGANVLTF. DNA for the CDR3: TGTGCCAGCAGCCTCTCTGGGGCCAACGTCCTGACTTTC.

The chain joins TRBV4-2 to TRBJ1-1; D ambiguous. The CDR3 is made up of 14 amino acids. Trimming removed 1 base from V and 0 bases from J, with 6 bases in between. Germline assignment: CDR1 LGHNA and CDR2 YNFKEQ. The CDR3 bases are TGTGCCAGCAGCCAAGCGCAGGTGAACACTGAAGCTTTCTTT. Protein product: CASSQAQVNTEAFF.

V and J are TRBV11-2 and TRBJ1-1, with D tentatively TRBD1 (5 bases). This CDR3 comprises 15 residues. From germline, CDR1 is SGHAT and CDR2 FQNNGV. The ends were cut back, 6 bases at V and 5 bases at J, with 19 bases in the middle. CDR3 region: CASRMGGSGGTEAFF. The CDR3 nucleotides are TGTGCCAGCAGAATGGGGGGGTCCGGAGGAACTGAAGCTTTCTTT.

This clone was seen just once. The chain combines TRBV7-3 with TRBJ2-3, with a weak D call TRBD2 (6 bases). CDR3 length equals 14 residues. The germline V gene encodes CDR1 SGHTA and CDR2 FQGTGA. V was shortened by 3 bases and J by 2 bases, with 9 bases between the two germline ends. CDR3 in amino acids: CASSFRGITDTQYF. CDR3 DNA: TGTGCCAGCAGCTTTCGGGGGATCACAGATACGCAGTATTTT.

The chain is built from TRBV7-8 and TRBJ2-3, with D possibly being TRBD1 or TRBD2 (5 bases each). Germline CDR1 SGHVS, CDR2 FQNEAQ. The V end was cut by 5 bases, the J end by 2 bases, with 17 bases between. This CDR3 has 16 residues. CDR3 DNA: TGTGCCAGCAGCGTAGGGACCAGCGGACCCACAGATACGCAGTATTTT. Translation: CASSVGTSGPTDTQYF.